The rows below give T cell receptor beta chains drawn from one sample of a study of control samples from healthy donors and cancer patients. The method was immunoSEQ multiplex PCR; TCRdb's version includes in-frame clones alone and lacks a portion of them. The sample holds some 170,000 clones, just over 95% seen once. The sample taken for sequencing was blood. The source of these receptors is a woman aged 25 to 39 in good health. Each CDR3 is given with its conserved first and last residue. The D gene is left open where the match is weak. The size entry is marked missing in some rows and otherwise reads once, few, many or a size class.

>TRBV12-3/TRBV12-4|TRBJ2-7|TRBD1|.
TGTGCCAGCAGTTCAGGACAGGGGAAGCAGTACTTC
CASSSGQGKQYF
>TRBV27|TRBJ2-3|.|.
TGTGCCAGCAGTCCCACCACCTTCCGATTCACAGATACGCAGTATTTT
CASSPTTFRFTDTQYF
>TRBV3-1/TRBV3-2|TRBJ2-5|.|.
TGTGCCAGCAGCCAAGCTCGGCCACGGGAGGAGACCCAGTACTTC
CASSQARPREETQYF
>TRBV5-4|TRBJ2-5|.|.
TGTGCCAGCAGCTCTCGAAGGGTCCCGGAGACCCAGTACTTC
CASSSRRVPETQYF
>TRBV4-2|TRBJ2-1|TRBD1|.
TGTGCCAGCAGCCAAGCACACGGACAGGTCTGGGGCAATGAGCAGTTCTTC
CASSQAHGQVWGNEQFF
>TRBV4-1|TRBJ1-3|.|once
TGCGCCAGCAGCCCTCCGGTTGGGGTAGGATCTCTCTCTGGAAACACCATATATTTT
CASSPPVGVGSLSGNTIYF
>TRBV7-2|TRBJ1-2|TRBD1|.
TGTGCCAGCAGCTTAGACCGGAGGACAGGCCTCTATGGCTACACCTTC
CASSLDRRTGLYGYTF
>TRBV5-1|TRBJ2-7|.|.
TGCGCCAGCAGCTTGACAGGAGACTCCTACGAGCAGTACTTC
CASSLTGDSYEQYF
>TRBV6-2/TRBV6-3|TRBJ1-5|.|.
TGTGCCAGCAGTTACACTAGCAATCAGCCCCAGCATTTT
CASSYTSNQPQHF
>TRBV18|TRBJ2-2|TRBD1|.
TGTGCCAGCTCTCAAGACAGGGCGGACACCGGGGAGCTGTTTTTT
CASSQDRADTGELFF
>TRBV18|TRBJ1-3|.|.
TGTGCCAGCTCACCTGAAGGGGATGGAAACACCATATATTTT
CASSPEGDGNTIYF
>TRBV5-4|TRBJ2-1|.|.
TGTGCCAGCAGGGGTCAGCAAAATGAGCAGTTCTTC
CASRGQQNEQFF
>TRBV3-1/TRBV3-2|TRBJ2-7|TRBD1|.
TGTGCCAGCAGCCAAGACGGGACAGCTAACTCCTACGAGCAGTACTTC
CASSQDGTANSYEQYF
>TRBV6-5|TRBJ1-2|.|once
TGTGCCAGCAGTTACCTGAGAGATGGCTACACCTTC
CASSYLRDGYTF
>TRBV6-2/TRBV6-3|TRBJ1-5|.|.
TGTGCCAGCAGTTTCCGGGACGGAAGCAATCAGCCCCAGCATTTT
CASSFRDGSNQPQHF
>TRBV5-1|TRBJ2-4|TRBD1|.
TGCGCCAGCAGACGGGACAGCCCTATAGCCAAAAACATTCAGTACTTC
CASRRDSPIAKNIQYF
>TRBV10-3|TRBJ2-3|.|.
TGTGCCATCAGGGACGAGAAGTGGGCCCCGCAGTATTTT
CAIRDEKWAPQYF
>TRBV25-1|TRBJ1-1|TRBD1|.
TGTGCCAGCAGTGCTGGACAGGGCAGACACACTGAAGCTTTCTTT
CASSAGQGRHTEAFF
>TRBV5-1|TRBJ1-1|TRBD1|.
TGCGCCAGCAGCCGAGGACAGGGGTTCCCTGAAGCTTTCTTT
CASSRGQGFPEAFF
>TRBV29-1|TRBJ2-1|.|once
TGCAGCGCCGAGTGGCGGGTTAATGAGCAGTTCTTC
CSAEWRVNEQFF
>TRBV2|TRBJ2-3|.|once
TGTGCCAGCAGTGTAAGCTGGGGAGCAGATACGCAGTATTTT
CASSVSWGADTQYF
>TRBV19|TRBJ1-1|TRBD1|once
TGTGCCAGTAGTCATATGGGGGGACAGGTGAAGACTGAAGCTTTCTTT
CASSHMGGQVKTEAFF
>TRBV15|TRBJ2-1|.|.
TGTGCCACCGGAGTCCGACGGTACAATGAGCAGTTCTTC
CATGVRRYNEQFF
>TRBV4-1|TRBJ1-1|.|.
TGCGCCAGCAGCCTTAGTCCGAACACTGAAGCTTTCTTT
CASSLSPNTEAFF
>TRBV5-5|TRBJ1-2|.|.
TGTGCCAGCAGCTTGGCCGTGACAGACGGCTACACCTTC
CASSLAVTDGYTF
>TRBV20-1|TRBJ2-7|TRBD2|.
TGCAGTGCTAGTATGGCGGGACTAGCGGCCTCCTACGAGCAGTACTTC
CSASMAGLAASYEQYF
>TRBV5-1|TRBJ2-1|.|once
TGCGCCAGCAGGTCCGGGACCAACAATGAGCAGTTCTTC
CASRSGTNNEQFF
>TRBV18|TRBJ1-2|.|.
TGTGCCAGCTCACCGGGGGGGGCCTATGGCTACACCTTC
CASSPGGAYGYTF
>TRBV7-9|TRBJ1-1|.|.
TGTGCCAGCAGCTTAGTAGGGAACACTGAAGCTTTCTTT
CASSLVGNTEAFF
>TRBV5-1|TRBJ2-5|.|.
TGCGCCAGCAGCCCCTCACAAGAGACCCAGTACTTC
CASSPSQETQYF
>TRBV5-4|TRBJ2-2|.|once
TGTGCCAGCAGCTTGTATGTGGGTAACACCGGGGAGCTGTTTTTT
CASSLYVGNTGELFF
>TRBV28|TRBJ1-5|TRBD1|.
TGTGCCAGCAGTCCCTCCGGGACAGGGTGGCATCAGCCCCAGCATTTT
CASSPSGTGWHQPQHF
>TRBV5-5|TRBJ1-2|.|.
TGTGCCAGCAGCTTGTACCAGGGGACTAACTATGGCTACACCTTC
CASSLYQGTNYGYTF
>TRBV19|TRBJ1-5|.|.
TGTGCCAGTAGTATACGTCTGGGTAAGGGCAATCAGCCCCAGCATTTT
CASSIRLGKGNQPQHF
>TRBV2|TRBJ2-5|.|.
TGTGCCAGCAGTGAATTGAAGACCCAGTACTTC
CASSELKTQYF
>TRBV2|TRBJ1-2|.|.
TGTGCCAGCAGTGTATCCGGTGGCTACACCTTC
CASSVSGGYTF
>TRBV5-6|TRBJ1-2|TRBD1|.
TGTGCCAGCAGCTCGAAGTTGACAGGGAGCTATGGCTACACCTTC
CASSSKLTGSYGYTF
>TRBV3-1/TRBV3-2|TRBJ1-1|.|.
TGTGCCAGCAGCCGACGCGGTTCTGGGGACACTGAAGCTTTCTTT
CASSRRGSGDTEAFF
>TRBV2|TRBJ2-5|.|few
TGTGCCAGCAGTGCCACCACGGCGGGGCGGGAGACCCAGTACTTC
CASSATTAGRETQYF
>TRBV10-3|TRBJ2-7|TRBD2|.
TGTGCCATCAGTGAAACTAGCGGGACCGCCTACGAGCAGTACTTC
CAISETSGTAYEQYF
>TRBV27|TRBJ2-2|.|.
TGTGCCAGTGGTCAATTGATCGGGGAGCTGTTTTTT
CASGQLIGELFF
>TRBV27|TRBJ2-7|.|.
TGTGCCAGCAGTACCCGACGGGACGAGCAGTACTTC
CASSTRRDEQYF